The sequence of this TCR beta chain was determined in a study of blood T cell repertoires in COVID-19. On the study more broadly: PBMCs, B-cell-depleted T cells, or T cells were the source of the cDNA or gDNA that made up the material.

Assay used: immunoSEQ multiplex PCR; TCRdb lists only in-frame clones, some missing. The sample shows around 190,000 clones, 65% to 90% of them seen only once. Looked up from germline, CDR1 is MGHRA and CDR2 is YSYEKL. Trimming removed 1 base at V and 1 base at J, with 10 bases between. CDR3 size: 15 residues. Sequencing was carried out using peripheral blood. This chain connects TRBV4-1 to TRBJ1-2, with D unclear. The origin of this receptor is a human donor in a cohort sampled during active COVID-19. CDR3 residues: CASSQGGLSNYGYTF. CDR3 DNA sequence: TGCGCCAGCAGCCAAGGAGGACTGAGTAACTATGGCTACACCTTC.